The clone carrying this T cell receptor (beta chain) was recorded many times. The source of the sample is a study of Graves' ophthalmopathy and Graves' hyperthyroidism. RNA transcripts provided the template for amplifying TCR beta CDR3 regions. Scientists carried out first-round RT-PCR using HTBI primers and then a second-round multiplex PCR. TCRdb re-analysed the multiplex PCR reads in MiXCR, keeping a single row per CDR3 protein. This table holds about 620,000 distinct CDR3 sequences, about a fifth found once. The CDR3 covers 11 residues. The V end was cut by 7 bases, the J end by 5 bases, with 8 bases between. The V gene's germline CDR1 is MDHEN and CDR2 SYDVKM.

The sequencing input was peripheral blood. The clonotype originates from a woman between 18 and 29 years old with stable Graves' hyperthyroidism. Some clones in this sample may be carry-over from other donors' samples. The gene calls are TRBV28 and TRBJ2-5; unclear D gene. CDR3 nucleotide sequence: TGTGCCAGCAACGACGTGGAGACCCAGTACTTC. It is translated as CASNDVETQYF.